The source of this T cell receptor beta chain is a study of T cell repertoires in cytomegalovirus infection. Study as a whole: CMV infection together with matching HLA type was indicated by public TCR beta signatures.

TCRdb independently ran MiXCR on the reads; one entry per CDR3 protein. The sample yields more than 500,000 distinct CDR3 sequences, 16% seen once. This clonotype has a count of ten or more. The CDR3 has 14 amino acids. The V gene lost 5 bases and the J gene lost 4 bases, with 13 bases spanning the gap. Germline V gene sequence: CDR1 SGHAT, CDR2 FQNNGV. The J gene is TRBJ2-3, the V gene TRBV11-2; possibly TRBD1 for D (6 bases). The source material was CD8+ T cells from PBMCs. The TCR sequence derives from a human donor in good health (CMV status not recorded). Some clones in this sample may be carry-over from other donors' samples. CDR3 coding DNA: TGTGCCAGCAGCCGTCTACAGGGTCCAGATACGCAGTATTTT. Protein: CASSRLQGPDTQYF.